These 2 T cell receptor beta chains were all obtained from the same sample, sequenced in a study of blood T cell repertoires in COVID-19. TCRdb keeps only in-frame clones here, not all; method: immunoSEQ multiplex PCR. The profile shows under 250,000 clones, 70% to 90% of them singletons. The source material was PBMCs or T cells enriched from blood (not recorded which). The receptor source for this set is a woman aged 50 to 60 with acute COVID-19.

The CDR3 sequence: CASSQVAAHNEQFF. CDR3 coding DNA: TGCGCCAGCAGCCAAGTAGCTGCCCACAATGAGCAGTTCTTC. V is TRBV4-3 and J is TRBJ2-1, with unresolved D. CDR1 is LGHNA and CDR2 is YSLEER in the germline V gene. V lost 1 base to trimming and J lost 5 bases, with 9 bases between them. The CDR3 runs to 14 residues.

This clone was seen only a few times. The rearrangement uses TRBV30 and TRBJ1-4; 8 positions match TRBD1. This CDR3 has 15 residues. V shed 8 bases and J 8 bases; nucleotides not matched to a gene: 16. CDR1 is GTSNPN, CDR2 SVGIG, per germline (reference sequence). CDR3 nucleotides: TGTGCCCTCTGGAGGTGGGCAGGGGGCATAGAAAAACTGTTTTTT. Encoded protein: CALWRWAGGIEKLFF. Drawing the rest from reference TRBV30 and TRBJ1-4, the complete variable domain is SQTIHQWPATLVQPVGSPLSLECTVEGTSNPNLYWYRQAAGRGLQLLFYSVGIGQISSEVPQNLSASRPQDRQFILSSKKLLLSDSGFYLCALWRWAGGIEKLFFGSGTQLSVL.